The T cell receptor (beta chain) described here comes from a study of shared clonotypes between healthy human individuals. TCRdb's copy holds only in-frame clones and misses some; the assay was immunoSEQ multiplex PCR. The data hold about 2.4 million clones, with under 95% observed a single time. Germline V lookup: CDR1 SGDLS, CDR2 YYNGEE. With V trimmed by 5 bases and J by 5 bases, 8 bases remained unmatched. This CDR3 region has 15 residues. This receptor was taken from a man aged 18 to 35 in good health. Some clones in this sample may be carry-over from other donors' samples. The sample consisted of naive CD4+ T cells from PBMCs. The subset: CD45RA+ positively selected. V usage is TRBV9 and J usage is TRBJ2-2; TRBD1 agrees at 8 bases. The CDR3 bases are TGTGCCAGCAGTAATGGATACAGGGGGACCGGGGAGCTGTTTTTT. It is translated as CASSNGYRGTGELFF.